Described below is a single TCR beta chain sequence and its context. What it binds is not known. One junction end does not reproduce the germline sequence, and a read error may be involved. This sample stems from a study of shared clonotypes between healthy human individuals. The germline gives CDR1 SGDLS, CDR2 YYNGEE. This CDR3 has 18 residues. Study-level results: For naive CD4 cells, approximately 5% of clonotypes were shared across a handful of donors. Inspection by rarefaction showed sorted-subset sequencing to be incomplete despite large depth. Sampling was confined to blood; repertoires within tissues likely differ. Non-shared clonotypes had lower generation probabilities than those shared by all four donors.

CD45RO-negative, CCR7-positively selected cells formed the naive CD8 fraction, excluding terminally differentiated effector memory CD45RA+ cells. TCRdb's copy holds only in-frame clones and misses some; the assay was immunoSEQ multiplex PCR. The sample includes 2 million to 2.5 million clones, under 95% of them seen just once. The receptor was isolated from a man aged 18 to 29 in good health. Some clones in this sample may be carry-over from other donors' samples. Sequenced input: naive CD8+ T cells from PBMCs. J is TRBJ2-7 and V is TRBV9, with a weak D call TRBD1 (5 bases). The CDR3 loop reads CASSAQTVFPIIFYERYF. The CDR3 bases are TGTGCCAGCAGCGCCCAGACAGTTTTTCCCATTATTTTCTACGAGCGGTACTTC.